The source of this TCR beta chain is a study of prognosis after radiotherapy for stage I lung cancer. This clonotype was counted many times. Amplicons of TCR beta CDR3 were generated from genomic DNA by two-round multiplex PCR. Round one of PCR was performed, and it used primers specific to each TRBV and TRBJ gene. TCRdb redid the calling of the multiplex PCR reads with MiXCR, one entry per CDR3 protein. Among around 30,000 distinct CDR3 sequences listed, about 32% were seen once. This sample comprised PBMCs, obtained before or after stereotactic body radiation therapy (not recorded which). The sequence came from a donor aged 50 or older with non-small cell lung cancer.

The CDR3 region has the DNA TGTGCCAGCAGCCAAGGTCTGCGGGACTCAGATGAAAAACTGTTTTTT. It specifies CASSQGLRDSDEKLFF. V and J are TRBV3-1 and TRBJ1-4, with D tentatively TRBD1 (5 bases). Germline assignment: CDR1 LGHDT and CDR2 YNNKEL (reference sequence). The CDR3 sequence is 16 residues long. Trimming removed 1 base at V and 6 bases at J, with 15 bases between.